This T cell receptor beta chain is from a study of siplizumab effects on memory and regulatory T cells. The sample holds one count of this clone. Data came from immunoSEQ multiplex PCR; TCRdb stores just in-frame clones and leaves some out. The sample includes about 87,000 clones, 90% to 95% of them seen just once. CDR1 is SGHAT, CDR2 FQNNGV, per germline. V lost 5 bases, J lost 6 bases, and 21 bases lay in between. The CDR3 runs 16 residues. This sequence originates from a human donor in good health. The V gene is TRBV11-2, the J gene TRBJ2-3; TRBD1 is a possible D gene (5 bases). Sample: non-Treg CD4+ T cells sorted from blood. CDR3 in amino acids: CASSPRRTWGQDTQYF. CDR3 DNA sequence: TGTGCCAGCAGCCCTCGCCGGACATGGGGTCAGGATACGCAGTATTTT.